The TCR beta chain described here comes from a study of cytomegalovirus exposure and HLA in healthy donors. Background on the study: Per a later analysis, the approximately 690 first-cohort and some 130 validation repertoires shared one platform. Whole-study results and caveats: Researchers catalogued approximately 160 TCR beta chains as cytomegalovirus-associated.

Method: immunoSEQ multiplex PCR; TCRdb's copy keeps in-frame clones and lacks some. The table has about 68,000 clones, over 95% seen once. Among the roughly 120 subjects of the validation cohort, separate from the roughly 700-subject first cohort, were the donors. In the case of this clone: The antigen remains undetermined.

Sequences were obtained from PBMCs. This clonotype originated in a man between 18 and 35 years old in good health and CMV-seronegative.

CDR3 DNA sequence: TGTGCCAGCAGCCCGTCGGGGACAGGCGATGCTTTCTTT. Its protein is CASSPSGTGDAFF. The rearrangement links TRBV9 to TRBJ1-1, with 8 bases matching TRBD1. The CDR3 length is 13 residues. CDR1 is SGDLS, CDR2 YYNGEE, per germline. Trimming removed 4 bases from V and 11 bases from J; junction bases left unmatched: 10.